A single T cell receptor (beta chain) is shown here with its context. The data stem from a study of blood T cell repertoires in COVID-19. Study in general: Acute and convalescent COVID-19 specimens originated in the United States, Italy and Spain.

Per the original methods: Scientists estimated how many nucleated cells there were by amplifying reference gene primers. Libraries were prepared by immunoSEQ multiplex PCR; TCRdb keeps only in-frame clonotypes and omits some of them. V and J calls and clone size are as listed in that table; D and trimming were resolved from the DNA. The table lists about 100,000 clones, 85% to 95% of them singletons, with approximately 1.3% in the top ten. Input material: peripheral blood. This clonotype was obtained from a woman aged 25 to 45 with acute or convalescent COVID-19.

The CDR3 coding sequence is TGCGCCAGCAGCTTTAAGGGGGATCAGCCCCAGCATTTT. This codes for CASSFKGDQPQHF. The chain carries TRBV5-1 and TRBJ1-5, with TRBD1 as a possible D gene (6 bases). V was pared by 2 bases and J by 5 bases, with 8 bases between. Germline CDR1 SGHRS, CDR2 YFSETQ. This CDR3 comprises 13 residues.